This TCR beta chain was recorded in a study of OX40 agonist ivuxolimab in advanced cancers. Study-level information: Patients took ivuxolimab, an agonistic anti-OX40 (CD134) antibody. With a range of roughly 23 to 79, age averaged approximately 54 years, and 75% to 90% were male.

The germline gives CDR1 SGHTA, CDR2 FQGNSA. V gave up 5 bases and J gave up 7 bases, with 12 bases separating them. The CDR3 is 13 residues long. Produced via immunoSEQ multiplex PCR; TCRdb's table is partial and in-frame only. The data show over 70,000 clones, with around 90% seen just once and about 0.3% held by the top ten. The TCR was taken from an adult with an advanced solid tumor such as melanoma, head and neck, liver or kidney cancer. The material was CD4+ or CD8+ T cells sorted from blood, obtained in a trial of the OX40 agonist ivuxolimab. The rearrangement uses TRBV7-2 and TRBJ2-1; D is possibly TRBD1 (5 bases). Here the CDR3 DNA reads TGTGCCAGCAGCATCAGGGATGGAAATGAGCAGTTCTTC. Protein product: CASSIRDGNEQFF. Full variable domain (outside the CDR3, taken from reference TRBV7-2 and TRBJ2-1): GAGVSQSPSNKVTEKGKDVELRCDPISGHTALYWYRQSLGQGLEFLIYFQGNSAPDKSGLPSDRFSAERTGGSVSTLTIQRTQQEDSAVYLCASSIRDGNEQFFGPGTRLTVL.